This T cell receptor beta chain was found in a study of early stage breast cancer tumors. Study-wide background: Among some twelve ER+/PR+/HER2- tumors, eight were ductal, four lobular.

The germline CDR1 and CDR2 sequences are LNHNV and YYDKDF (reference sequence). With 0 bases removed from V and 3 bases from J, the gap between germline ends came to 12 bases. The CDR3 has 15 residues. Blood replicates held 0.5 ug DNA, tumor or normal breast about 1.5 ug, two each. Clones were read by immunoSEQ multiplex PCR, and TCRdb kept only the in-frame ones, dropping some. The sample has some 72,000 clones, roughly three quarters seen once. This chain links TRBV15 with TRBJ2-7; the D is unclear. This clonotype originated in a person in their sixties or seventies with breast cancer. Sequencing input: blood. The CDR3 spells CATSRDWAEVYEQYF. CDR3 nucleotides: TGTGCCACCAGCAGAGATTGGGCAGAAGTCTACGAGCAGTACTTC. Full variable domain (missing parts from reference TRBV15 and TRBJ2-7): DAMVIQNPRYQVTQFGKPVTLSCSQTLNHNVMYWYQQKSSQAPKLLFHYYDKDFNNEADTPDNFQSRRPNTSFCFLDIRSPGLGDTAMYLCATSRDWAEVYEQYFGPGTRLTVT.